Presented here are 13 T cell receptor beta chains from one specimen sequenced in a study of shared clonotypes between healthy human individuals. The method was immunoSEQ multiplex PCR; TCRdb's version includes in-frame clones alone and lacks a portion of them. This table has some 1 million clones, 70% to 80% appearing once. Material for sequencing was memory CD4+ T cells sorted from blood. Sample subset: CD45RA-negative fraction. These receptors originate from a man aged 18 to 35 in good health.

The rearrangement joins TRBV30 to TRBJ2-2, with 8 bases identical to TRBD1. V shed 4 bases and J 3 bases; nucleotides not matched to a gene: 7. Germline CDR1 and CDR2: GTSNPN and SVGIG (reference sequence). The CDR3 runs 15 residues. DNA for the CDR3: TGTGCCTGGATGAGGGCAGGGGGCTACACCGGGGAGCTGTTTTTT. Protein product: CAWMRAGGYTGELFF. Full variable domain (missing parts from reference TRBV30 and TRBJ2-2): SQTIHQWPATLVQPVGSPLSLECTVEGTSNPNLYWYRQAAGRGLQLLFYSVGIGQISSEVPQNLSASRPQDRQFILSSKKLLLSDSGFYLCAWMRAGGYTGELFFGEGSRLTVL.

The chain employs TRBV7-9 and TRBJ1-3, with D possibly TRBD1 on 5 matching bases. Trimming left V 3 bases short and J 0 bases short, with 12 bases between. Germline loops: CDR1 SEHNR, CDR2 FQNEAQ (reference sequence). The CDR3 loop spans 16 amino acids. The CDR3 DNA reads TGTGCCAGCAGCTTGTGGGGGTCAGACTCTGGAAACACCATATATTTT. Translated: CASSLWGSDSGNTIYF.

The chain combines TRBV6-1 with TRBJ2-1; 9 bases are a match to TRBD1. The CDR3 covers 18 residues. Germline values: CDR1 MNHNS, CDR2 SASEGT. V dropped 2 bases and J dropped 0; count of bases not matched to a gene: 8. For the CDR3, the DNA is TGTGCCAGCAGTGAACGATCCGGGACAGGGAGCTCCTACAATGAGCAGTTCTTC. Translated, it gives CASSERSGTGSSYNEQFF.

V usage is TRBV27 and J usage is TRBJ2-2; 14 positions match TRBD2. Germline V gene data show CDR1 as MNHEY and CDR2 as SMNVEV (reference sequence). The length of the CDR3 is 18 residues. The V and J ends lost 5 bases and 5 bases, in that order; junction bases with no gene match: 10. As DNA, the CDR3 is TGTGCCAGCAGTATAAGGACTAGCGGGGGGCCGCGTACCGGGGAGCTGTTTTTT. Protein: CASSIRTSGGPRTGELFF.

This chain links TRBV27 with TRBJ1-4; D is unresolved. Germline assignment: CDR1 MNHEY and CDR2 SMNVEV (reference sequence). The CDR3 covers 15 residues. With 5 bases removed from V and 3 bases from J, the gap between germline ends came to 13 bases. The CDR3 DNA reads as TGTGCCAGCAGTGACCGGGGAGCGGCTAATGAAAAACTGTTTTTT. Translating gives CASSDRGAANEKLFF. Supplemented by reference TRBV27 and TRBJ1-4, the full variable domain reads EAQVTQNPRYLITVTGKKLTVTCSQNMNHEYMSWYRQDPGLGLRQIYYSMNVEVTDKGDVPEGYKVSRKEKRNFPLILESPSPNQTSLYFCASSDRGAANEKLFFGSGTQLSVL.

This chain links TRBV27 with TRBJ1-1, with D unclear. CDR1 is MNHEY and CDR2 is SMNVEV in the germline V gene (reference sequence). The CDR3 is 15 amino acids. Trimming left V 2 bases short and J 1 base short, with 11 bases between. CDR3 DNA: TGTGCCAGCAGTTTAGCGTTTGAATCGAACACTGAAGCTTTCTTT. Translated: CASSLAFESNTEAFF.

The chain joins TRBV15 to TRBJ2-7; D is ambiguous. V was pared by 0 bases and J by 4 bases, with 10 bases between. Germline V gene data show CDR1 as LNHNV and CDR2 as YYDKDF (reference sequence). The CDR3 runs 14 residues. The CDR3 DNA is TGTGCCACCAGCAGAGATCTAGGCAGGTACGAGCAGTACTTC. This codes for CATSRDLGRYEQYF.

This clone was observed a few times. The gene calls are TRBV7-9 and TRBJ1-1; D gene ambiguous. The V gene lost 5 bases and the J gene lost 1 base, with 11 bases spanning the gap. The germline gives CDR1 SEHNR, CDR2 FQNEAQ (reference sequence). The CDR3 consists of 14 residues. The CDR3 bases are TGTGCCAGCAGCCTCCCACGAGGGAACACTGAAGCTTTCTTT. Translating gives CASSLPRGNTEAFF. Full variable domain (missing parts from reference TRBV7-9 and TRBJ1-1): DTGVSQNPRHKITKRGQNVTFRCDPISEHNRLYWYRQTLGQGPEFLTYFQNEAQLEKSRLLSDRFSAERPKGSFSTLEIQRTEQGDSAMYLCASSLPRGNTEAFFGQGTRLTVV.

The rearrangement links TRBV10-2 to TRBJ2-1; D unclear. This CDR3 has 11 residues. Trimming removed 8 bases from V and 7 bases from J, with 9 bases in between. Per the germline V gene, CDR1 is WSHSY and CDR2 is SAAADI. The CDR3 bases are TGCGCCAGCGGAAGGGAAAATGAGCAGTTCTTC. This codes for CASGRENEQFF.

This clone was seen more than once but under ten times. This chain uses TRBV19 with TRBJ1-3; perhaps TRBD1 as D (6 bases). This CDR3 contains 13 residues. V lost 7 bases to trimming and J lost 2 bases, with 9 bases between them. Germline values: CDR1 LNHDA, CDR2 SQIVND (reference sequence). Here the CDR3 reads CASTRTAGNTIYF. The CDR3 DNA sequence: TGTGCCAGTACCCGGACAGCTGGAAACACCATATATTTT. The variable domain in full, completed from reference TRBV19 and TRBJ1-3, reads DGGITQSPKYLFRKEGQNVTLSCEQNLNHDAMYWYRQDPGQGLRLIYYSQIVNDFQKGDIAEGYSVSREKKESFPLTVTSAQKNPTAFYLCASTRTAGNTIYFGEGSWLTVV.

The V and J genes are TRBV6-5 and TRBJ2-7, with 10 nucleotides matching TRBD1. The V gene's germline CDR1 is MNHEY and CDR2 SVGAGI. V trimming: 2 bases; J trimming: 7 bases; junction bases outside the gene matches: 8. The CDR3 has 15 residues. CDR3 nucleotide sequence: TGTGCCAGCAGTTACATTGGGACAGGGGTGGGGGAGCAGTACTTC. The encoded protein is CASSYIGTGVGEQYF.

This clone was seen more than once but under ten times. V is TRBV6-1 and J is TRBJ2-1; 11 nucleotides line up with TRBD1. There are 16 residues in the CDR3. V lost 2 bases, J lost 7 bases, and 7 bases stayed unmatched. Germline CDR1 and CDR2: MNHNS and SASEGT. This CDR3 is CASSEPGTGGRNEQFF. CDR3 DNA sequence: TGTGCCAGCAGTGAACCGGGGACAGGGGGTAGGAATGAGCAGTTCTTC.

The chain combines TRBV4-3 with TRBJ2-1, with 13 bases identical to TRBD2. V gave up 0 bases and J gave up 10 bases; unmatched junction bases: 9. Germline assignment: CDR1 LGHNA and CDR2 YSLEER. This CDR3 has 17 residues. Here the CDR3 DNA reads TGCGCCAGCAGCCAAGAAATAACTAGCGGGAGGGCCTGGGAGCAGTTCTTC. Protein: CASSQEITSGRAWEQFF.